The T cell receptor (beta chain) described here comes from a study of blood T cell repertoires in COVID-19. Study-wide context: From T cells, B-cell-depleted T cells, or PBMCs came the material, which was cDNA or gDNA.

Trimming took off 2 bases at V and 0 bases at J, with 11 bases between the two ends. The CDR3 is 15 amino acids. How the authors handled the data: Estimates of nucleated cell counts were drawn from the amplification of reference gene primers. Profiled with immunoSEQ multiplex PCR; TCRdb holds only in-frame clones, not every one. V and J calls plus clone size are reproduced from that table; the DNA served to infer D and trimming. Found here are a few hundred thousand clones, more than 85% of them singletons; the top ten hold just under 3%. Symptom resolution, clearance, or two negative PCRs marked donors in Cohort 3 as recovered.

The sample comprised PBMCs or T cells enriched from blood (not recorded which). V is TRBV23-1 and J is TRBJ2-7, with D maybe TRBD1 (5 bases). TRBV23-1 is noted as an ORF with a role that remains uncertain. The TCR was taken from a woman aged 25 to 45 who had recovered from COVID-19. In DNA form, the CDR3 reads TGCGCCAGCAGTCAAGCCGACAGTTTCTCCTACGAGCAGTACTTC. Its translation is CASSQADSFSYEQYF.